This T cell receptor (beta chain) was sequenced during a study of blood T cells in healthy people across ages. Study-wide results and caveats: The recorded TCR beta diversity per million T cells decreased in a roughly linear manner with age.

Combining a sample-barcoded 5' primer with a J-beta primer mix, a second PCR ran for about 6 to 12 cycles. TCRdb independently ran MiXCR on the 5' RACE reads; one entry per CDR3 protein. The sample has about 540,000 distinct CDR3 sequences, 24% seen once. V trimming: 2 bases; J trimming: 6 bases; junction bases outside the gene matches: 1. Germline V lookup: CDR1 SEHNR, CDR2 FQNEAQ (reference sequence). There are 13 residues in the CDR3. The table lists this clonotype with a count of one. Its antigen is not identified. The same specimen was also included in a second study, on T cells of mothers and their children.

The V and J genes are TRBV7-9 and TRBJ2-1, with 7 positions matching TRBD2. Material: blood. The sequence came from a boy between 5 and 17 years old in good health. The CDR3 sequence: CASSLLAANEQFF. The CDR3 DNA sequence: TGTGCCAGCAGCTTACTAGCGGCCAATGAGCAGTTCTTC.